This TCR beta chain is from a study of T cell clonality in common variable immunodeficiency. Points from the study as a whole: TCRbeta clonality was increased in CVID versus healthy controls. Fewer deletions and N-nucleotide insertions were reportedly seen in common variable immunodeficiency TCR beta sequences.

Aged 9 to 64 years, CVID subjects averaged about 40 years old. No CVID subject was ill or on immunomodulatory drugs when sampled. J was trimmed by 8 bases and V by 5 bases; bases with no gene match: 10. CDR1 is SEHNR, CDR2 FQNEAQ, per germline (reference sequence). CDR3 size: 15 residues. A few counts support this clone. What it recognizes is unknown. The CDR3 is cut off 3 residues early in the read; its end comes from the germline J gene. Sequencing used immunoSEQ multiplex PCR; TCRdb keeps in-frame clones, though not all of them. Listed for the sample are about 34,000 clones, none seen a single time. This TCR was recovered from a human donor with common variable immunodeficiency. The chain recombines TRBV7-9 with TRBJ2-1; 9 nucleotides match TRBD1. The sequencing sample was made of peripheral blood mononuclear cells. The sequenced part of the CDR3 DNA is TGTGCCAGCAGCCCACGGAGGACAGGGGTCGATGAG. As protein: CASSPRRTGVDE. The CDR3 as a whole reads CASSPRRTGVDEQFF. Full variable domain (rest looked up from reference TRBV7-9 and TRBJ2-1): DTGVSQNPRHKITKRGQNVTFRCDPISEHNRLYWYRQTLGQGPEFLTYFQNEAQLEKSRLLSDRFSAERPKGSFSTLEIQRTEQGDSAMYLCASSPRRTGVDEQFFGPGTRLTVL.